This TCR beta chain was sequenced during a study of human T cells and chemical hapten exposure. On the study more broadly: Across samples, TCR yields varied, mostly owing to small differences in pooled library volumes.

As to time point: patch test 1, 2 weeks after DPC sensitization. Treatment in this sample: therapeutic diphenylcyclopropenone sensitization with weekly scalp DPC. The study enrolled 18 to 70-year-old alopecia patients suitable for DPC. TCRdb called the RACE reads again in MiXCR, with one record for every CDR3 protein. The table records roughly 80,000 distinct CDR3 sequences, over 8.5% of them present only once. Losses at the gene ends were 6 bases for V and 5 bases for J; bases not matched to a gene: 6. This CDR3 spans 12 amino acids. Per germline, CDR1 SQVTM and CDR2 ANQGSEA. This clonotype was sampled from a woman between 45 and 60 years old with alopecia areata. Some clones in this sample may be carry-over from other donors' samples. V gene TRBV29-1 combines with J gene TRBJ1-2; the match to TRBD1 covers 7 bases. The source was whole blood, collected in connection with sensitization to the hapten diphenylcyclopropenone (DPC). The CDR3 is CSVGDRVYGYTF. CDR3 nucleotide sequence: TGCAGCGTGGGGGACAGAGTGTATGGCTACACCTTC.